This T cell receptor (beta chain) was obtained from a study of CD8 T cells in ankylosing spondylitis. A quantitative 5'-RACE method, one with molecular barcodes, was used to make TCR beta libraries. TCRdb fed the 5' RACE reads into MiXCR, producing one record per CDR3 protein. The sample records roughly 280,000 distinct CDR3 sequences, 20% being singletons. With regard to this clonotype: Its specificity is not known.

The CDR3 consists of 14 residues. CDR1 and CDR2 from the germline V gene are DFQATT and SNEGSKA (reference sequence). V shed 4 bases, J shed 7 bases, and the junction held 8 bases outside the gene matches. General study points: Earlier reports found some motif variants in synovial fluid and blood in reactive arthritis. Disease-associated clonotypes exhibited CD8+ identity and were relatively infrequent in peripheral blood.

Sequenced sample: blood, either unsorted or a sorted T cell fraction (not recorded which). The receptor was derived from a male donor with ankylosing spondylitis or in good health (not recorded which). This chain connects TRBV20-1 to TRBJ2-1; TRBD2 aligns across 9 bases. The CDR3: CSATLAGKMNEQFF. As DNA, the CDR3 is TGCAGTGCTACTCTAGCGGGGAAGATGAATGAGCAGTTCTTC.